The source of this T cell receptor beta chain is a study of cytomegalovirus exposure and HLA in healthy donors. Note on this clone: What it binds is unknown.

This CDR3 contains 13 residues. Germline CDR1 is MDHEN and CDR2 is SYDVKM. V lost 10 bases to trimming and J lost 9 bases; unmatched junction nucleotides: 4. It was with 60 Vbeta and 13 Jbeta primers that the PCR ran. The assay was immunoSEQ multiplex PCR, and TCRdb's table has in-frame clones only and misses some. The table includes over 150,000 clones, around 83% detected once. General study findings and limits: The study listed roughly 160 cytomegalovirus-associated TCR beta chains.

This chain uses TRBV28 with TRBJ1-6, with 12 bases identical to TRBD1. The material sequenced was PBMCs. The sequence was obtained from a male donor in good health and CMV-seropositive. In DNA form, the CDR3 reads TGTGCCAACGGGGACAGGGGGCCTTCACCCCTCCACTTT. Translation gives CANGDRGPSPLHF.